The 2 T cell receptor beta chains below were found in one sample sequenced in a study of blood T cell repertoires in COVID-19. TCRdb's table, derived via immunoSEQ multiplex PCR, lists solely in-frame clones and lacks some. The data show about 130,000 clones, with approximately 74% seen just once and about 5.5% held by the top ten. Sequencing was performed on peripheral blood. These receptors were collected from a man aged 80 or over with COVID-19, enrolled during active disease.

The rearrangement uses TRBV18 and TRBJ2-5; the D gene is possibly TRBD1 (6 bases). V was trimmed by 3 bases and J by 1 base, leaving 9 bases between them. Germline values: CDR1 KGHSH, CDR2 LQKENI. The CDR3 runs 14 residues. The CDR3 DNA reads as TGTGCCAGCTCACCTATGGACAGCCAAGAGACCCAGTACTTC. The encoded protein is CASSPMDSQETQYF.

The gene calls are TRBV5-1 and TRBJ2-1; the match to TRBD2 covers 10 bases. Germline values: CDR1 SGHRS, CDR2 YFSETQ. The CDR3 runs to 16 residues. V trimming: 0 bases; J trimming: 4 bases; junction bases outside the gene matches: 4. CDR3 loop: CASSLAETSGYNEQFF. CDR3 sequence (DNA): TGCGCCAGCAGCTTGGCCGAGACTAGCGGGTACAATGAGCAGTTCTTC. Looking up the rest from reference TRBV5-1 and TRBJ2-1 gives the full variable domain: KAGVTQTPRYLIKTRGQQVTLSCSPISGHRSVSWYQQTPGQGLQFLFEYFSETQRNKGNFPGRFSGRQFSNSRSEMNVSTLELGDSALYLCASSLAETSGYNEQFFGPGTRLTVL.